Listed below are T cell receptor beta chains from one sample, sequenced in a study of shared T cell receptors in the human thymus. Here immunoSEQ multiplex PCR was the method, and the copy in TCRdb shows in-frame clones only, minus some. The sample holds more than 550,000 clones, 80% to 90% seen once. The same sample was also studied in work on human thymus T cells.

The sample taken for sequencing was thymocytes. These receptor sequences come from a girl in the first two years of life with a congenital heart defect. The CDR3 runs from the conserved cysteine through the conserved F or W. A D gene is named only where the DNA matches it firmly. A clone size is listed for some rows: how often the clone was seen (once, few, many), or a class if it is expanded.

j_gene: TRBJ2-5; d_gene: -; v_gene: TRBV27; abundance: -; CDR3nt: TGTGCCAGCAGTTTAAACAGCGACAGCCAAGTAGGAGAGACCCAGTACTTC; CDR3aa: CASSLNSDSQVGETQYF
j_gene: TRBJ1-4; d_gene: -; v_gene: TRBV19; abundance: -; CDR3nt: TGTGCCAGTAGTGTCCAGGCAACTAATGAAAAACTGTTTTTT; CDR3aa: CASSVQATNEKLFF
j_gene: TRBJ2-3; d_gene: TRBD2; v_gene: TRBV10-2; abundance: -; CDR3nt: TGCGCCAGCCGACTAGCGGGGTTCACAGATACGCAGTATTTT; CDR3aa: CASRLAGFTDTQYF
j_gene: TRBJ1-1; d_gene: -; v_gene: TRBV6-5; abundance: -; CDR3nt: TGTGCCAGCGGCAAGACCGGCAGGGTGGGGACTGAAGCTTTCTTT; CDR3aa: CASGKTGRVGTEAFF
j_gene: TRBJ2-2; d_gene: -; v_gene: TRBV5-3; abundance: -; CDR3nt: TGTGCCAGAAGCTTGGGGTTAACCCAAGACTATATCTTCGGGGAGCTGTTTTTT; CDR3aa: CARSLGLTQDYIFGELFF
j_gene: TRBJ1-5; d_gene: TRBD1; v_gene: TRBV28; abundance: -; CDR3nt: TGTGCCAGCAGTTTAGGGACAGGGAGGGGCAATCAGCCCCAGCATTTT; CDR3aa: CASSLGTGRGNQPQHF
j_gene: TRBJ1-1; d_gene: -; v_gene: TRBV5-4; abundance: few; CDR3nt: TGTGCCAGCAGCTTGGGTCCCAGGAGGCCCATGAACACTGAAGCTTTCTTT; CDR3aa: CASSLGPRRPMNTEAFF
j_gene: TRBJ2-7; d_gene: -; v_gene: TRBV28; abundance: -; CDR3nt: TGTGCCAGCAGTTATTCCCGTGTGAGCTACGAGCAGTACTTC; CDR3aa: CASSYSRVSYEQYF
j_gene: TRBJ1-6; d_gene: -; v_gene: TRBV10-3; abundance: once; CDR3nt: TGTGCCATCAGGAACGGGGGTCCTTATAATTCACCCCTCCACTTT; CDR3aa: CAIRNGGPYNSPLHF
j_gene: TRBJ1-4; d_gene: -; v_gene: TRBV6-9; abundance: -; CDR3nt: TGTGCCAGCAGTTATTTTGTCATCACTAATGAAAAACTGTTTTTT; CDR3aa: CASSYFVITNEKLFF
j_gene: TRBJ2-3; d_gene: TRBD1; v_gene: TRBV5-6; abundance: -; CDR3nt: TGTGCCAGCAGCCTCGGGACAGGCCGTTCAGATACGCAGTATTTT; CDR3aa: CASSLGTGRSDTQYF
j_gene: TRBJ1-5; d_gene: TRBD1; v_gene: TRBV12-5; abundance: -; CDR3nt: TGTGCTAGTGGCCGTACAGGGGGCCACAATCAGCCCCAGCATTTT; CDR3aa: CASGRTGGHNQPQHF
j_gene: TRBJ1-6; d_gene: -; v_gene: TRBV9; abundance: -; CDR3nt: TGTGCCAGCAGCGTAGAGGCAGGGTGCTATTCACCCCTCCACTTT; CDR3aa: CASSVEAGCYSPLHF
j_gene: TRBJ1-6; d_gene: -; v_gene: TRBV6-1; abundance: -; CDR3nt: TGTGCCAGCAGTGAAAGCTTTCCGGGGTCCTATAATTCACCCCTCCACTTT; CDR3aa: CASSESFPGSYNSPLHF
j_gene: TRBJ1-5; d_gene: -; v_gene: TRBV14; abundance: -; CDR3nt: TGTGCCAGCAGCCGGGACAAATATAGCAATCAGCCCCAGCATTTT; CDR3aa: CASSRDKYSNQPQHF
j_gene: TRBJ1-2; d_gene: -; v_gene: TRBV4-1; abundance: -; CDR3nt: TGCGCCAGCAGCCAAGATCGTGCGGGATCCCGGGTTAAGGGGTACTATGGCTACACCTTC; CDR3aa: CASSQDRAGSRVKGYYGYTF
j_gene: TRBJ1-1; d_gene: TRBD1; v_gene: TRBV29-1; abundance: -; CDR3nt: TGCAGCGTTGAGGTCCCCTTGTCGGGACAGACTAACACTGAAGCTTTCTTT; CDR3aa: CSVEVPLSGQTNTEAFF
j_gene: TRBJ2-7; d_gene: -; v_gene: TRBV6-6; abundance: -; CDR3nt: TGTGCCAGCAGCGAGAGAGCGAGCCGATACTACGAGCAGTACTTC; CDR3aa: CASSERASRYYEQYF
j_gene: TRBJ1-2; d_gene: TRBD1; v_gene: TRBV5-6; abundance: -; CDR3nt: TGTGCCAGCACCTTGTCGAATAGACAGGGGAGTGTATGTAATTATGGCTACACCTTC; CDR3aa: CASTLSNRQGSVCNYGYTF
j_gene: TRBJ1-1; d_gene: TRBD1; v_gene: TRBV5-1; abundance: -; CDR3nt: TGCGCCAGCAGCTTTCCAGGGGGAAAGCCAGGCGAAGCTTTCTTT; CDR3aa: CASSFPGGKPGEAFF
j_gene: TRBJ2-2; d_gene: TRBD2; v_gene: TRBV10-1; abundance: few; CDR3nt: TGCGCCAGCTGGAAAGCGGGGGGGCTCGCCGGGGAGCTGTTTTTT; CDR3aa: CASWKAGGLAGELFF
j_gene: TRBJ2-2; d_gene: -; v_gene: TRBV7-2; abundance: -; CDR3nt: TGTGCCAGCAGCCTTCCCAGGGTAATGGGTCTCACCGGGGAGCTGTTTTTT; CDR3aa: CASSLPRVMGLTGELFF
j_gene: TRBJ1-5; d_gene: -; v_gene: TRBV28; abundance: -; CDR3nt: TGTGCCAGCAGCTCGGGACACACCGGTAGCAATCAGCCCCAGCATTTT; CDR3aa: CASSSGHTGSNQPQHF
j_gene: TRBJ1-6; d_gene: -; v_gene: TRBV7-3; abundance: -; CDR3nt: TGTGCCAGCAGCTTAAAAGGCCAGGGCCGAAGCTCCTATAATTCACCCCTCCACTTT; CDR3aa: CASSLKGQGRSSYNSPLHF
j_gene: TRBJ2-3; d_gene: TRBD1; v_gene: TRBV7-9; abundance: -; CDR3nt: TGTGCCAGCAGCTCCCCGGGACAGGGGGATAGGTTCACAGATACGCAGTATTTT; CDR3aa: CASSSPGQGDRFTDTQYF
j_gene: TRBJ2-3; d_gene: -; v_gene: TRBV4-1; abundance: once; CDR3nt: TGCGCCAGCAGCCGTGAATACAGGGATCCAGATACGCAGTATTTT; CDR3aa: CASSREYRDPDTQYF
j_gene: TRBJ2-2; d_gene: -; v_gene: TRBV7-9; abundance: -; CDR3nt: TGTGCCAGCAGCTCTTTCGGCACCGGGGAGCTGTTTTTT; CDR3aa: CASSSFGTGELFF
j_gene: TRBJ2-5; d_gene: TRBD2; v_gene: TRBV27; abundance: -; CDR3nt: TGTGCCAGCAGTTTATCAGCGGGGAACCTCCGGGAGACCCAGTACTTC; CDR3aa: CASSLSAGNLRETQYF
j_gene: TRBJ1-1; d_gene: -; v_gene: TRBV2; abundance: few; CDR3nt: TGTGCCAACCGGGGGGGCGGGGGTTTTACTGAAGCTTTCTTT; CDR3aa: CANRGGGGFTEAFF
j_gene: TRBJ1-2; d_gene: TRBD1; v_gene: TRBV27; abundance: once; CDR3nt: TGTGCCAGCAGTTCTAAATTACGATATCACAGGGGGTACCTAAACTATGGCTACACCTTC; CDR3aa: CASSSKLRYHRGYLNYGYTF
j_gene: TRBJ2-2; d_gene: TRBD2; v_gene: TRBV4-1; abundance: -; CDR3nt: TGCGCCAGCAGCCAAGATTTTACTAGCGGGGGGCCGACCACCGGGGAGCTGTTTTTT; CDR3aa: CASSQDFTSGGPTTGELFF
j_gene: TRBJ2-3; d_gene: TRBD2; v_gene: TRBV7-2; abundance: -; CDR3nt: TGTGCCAGCAGCAACCGGACTAGCGGGGGGGCAGATACGCAGTATTTT; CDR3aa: CASSNRTSGGADTQYF
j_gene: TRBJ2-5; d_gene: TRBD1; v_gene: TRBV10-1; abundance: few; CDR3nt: TGCGCCAGCATCATGGGACAGGGGGTGAGAGAGACCCAGTACTTC; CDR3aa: CASIMGQGVRETQYF
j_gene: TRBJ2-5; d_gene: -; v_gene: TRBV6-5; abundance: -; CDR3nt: TGTGCCACATGCAGCGAAGTCCAAGAGACCCAGTACTTC; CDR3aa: CATCSEVQETQYF
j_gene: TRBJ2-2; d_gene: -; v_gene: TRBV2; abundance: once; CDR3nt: TGTGCCAGCATGGGCCGGACCGGGGAGCTGTTTTTT; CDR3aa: CASMGRTGELFF
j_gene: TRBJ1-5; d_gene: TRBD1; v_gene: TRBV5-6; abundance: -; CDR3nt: TGTGCCAGCAGCTTGGGGGACAGGGAAACCCCTCGGCCCCAGCATTTT; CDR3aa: CASSLGDRETPRPQHF
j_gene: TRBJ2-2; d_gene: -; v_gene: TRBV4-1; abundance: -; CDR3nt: TGCGCCAGCAGCCAAGGACTACTGAACACCGGGGAGCTGTTTTTT; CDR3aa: CASSQGLLNTGELFF
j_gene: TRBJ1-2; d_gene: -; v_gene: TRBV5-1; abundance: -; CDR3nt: TGCGCCAGCAGCTTGCAGCCTCAGGGGAACTATGGCTACACCTTC; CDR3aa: CASSLQPQGNYGYTF
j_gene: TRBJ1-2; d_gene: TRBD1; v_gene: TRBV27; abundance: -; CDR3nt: TGTGCTACAGCAGACAGGGAGGACTATGGCTACACCTTC; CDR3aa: CATADREDYGYTF
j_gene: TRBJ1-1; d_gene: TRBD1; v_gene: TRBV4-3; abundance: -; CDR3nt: TGCGCCAGCAGCCAAGATGGGTACGGGGACAGGGTAATGAACACTGAAGCTTTCTTT; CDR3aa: CASSQDGYGDRVMNTEAFF
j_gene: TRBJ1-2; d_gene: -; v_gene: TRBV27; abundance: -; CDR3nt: TGTGCCAGCAGTTTATCGAGGGACTGCTCTAACTATGGCTACACCTTC; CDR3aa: CASSLSRDCSNYGYTF
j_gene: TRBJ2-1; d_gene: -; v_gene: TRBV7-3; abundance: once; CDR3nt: TGTGCCAGCAGCCCGACAGGATTTCGCAGCCATGAGCAGTTCTTC; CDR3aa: CASSPTGFRSHEQFF
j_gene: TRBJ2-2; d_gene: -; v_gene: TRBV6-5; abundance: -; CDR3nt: TGTGCCAGCAGTTATATTCCGGGAAACACCGGGGAGCTGTTTTTT; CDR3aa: CASSYIPGNTGELFF
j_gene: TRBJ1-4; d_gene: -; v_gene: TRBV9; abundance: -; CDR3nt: TGTGCCAGCAGCGTTGGCAGACAGTCAACTAATGAAAAACTGTTTTTT; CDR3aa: CASSVGRQSTNEKLFF
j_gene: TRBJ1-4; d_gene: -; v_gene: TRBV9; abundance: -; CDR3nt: TGTGCCAGCAGCCCGACCCCGAGGACAGCACATAATGAAAAACTGTTTTTT; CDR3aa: CASSPTPRTAHNEKLFF
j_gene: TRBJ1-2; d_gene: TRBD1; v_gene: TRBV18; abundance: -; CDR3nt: TGTGCCAGCTCAAGACAGGGGGCCTTCAACTATGGCTACACCTTC; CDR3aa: CASSRQGAFNYGYTF
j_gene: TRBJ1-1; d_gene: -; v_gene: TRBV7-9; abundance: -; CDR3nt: TGTGCCAGCAGCTGTCCACTACATCGGCACAGGGTTGAAGCTTTCTTT; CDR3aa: CASSCPLHRHRVEAFF
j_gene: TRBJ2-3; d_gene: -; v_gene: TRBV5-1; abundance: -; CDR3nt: TGCGCCAGCAGCTTGGAACAGGGTACAGATACGCAGTATTTT; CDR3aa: CASSLEQGTDTQYF
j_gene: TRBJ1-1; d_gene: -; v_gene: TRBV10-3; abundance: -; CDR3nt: TGTGCCATCAGTGACACTCGAACCACTGAAGCTTTCTTT; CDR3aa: CAISDTRTTEAFF
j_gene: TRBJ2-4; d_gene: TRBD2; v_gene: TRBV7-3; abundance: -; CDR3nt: TGTGCCAGCAGCTTGGGCGGGGGGCCTCCCGGAGCCAAAAACATTCAGTACTTC; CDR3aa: CASSLGGGPPGAKNIQYF